A single sample is the source of the 6 T cell receptor beta chains below, sequenced in a study of T cells after yellow fever vaccination. TCRdb passed the 5' RACE reads through MiXCR, listing each CDR3 protein once. This sample has hundreds of thousands of distinct CDR3 sequences, with 3.6% found just once. Sample: PBMCs, taken on the day of the yellow fever booster vaccination. The source of these receptors is a man between 18 and 35 years old who received the YFV17D yellow fever vaccine.

This clonotype came up a few times. This chain links TRBV4-3 with TRBJ2-1; the match to TRBD2 covers 11 bases. From germline, CDR1 is LGHNA and CDR2 YSLEER. Trimming took 4 bases from V and 1 from J; bases not matched to a gene: 9. The CDR3 has 18 amino acids. In nucleotides, the CDR3 is TGCGCCAGCAGCCGCGGAACCCGACTAGCGGGGTCCTACAATGAGCAGTTCTTC. This codes for CASSRGTRLAGSYNEQFF.

J is TRBJ2-7 and V is TRBV15, with 9 bases lining up with TRBD1. This CDR3 spans 15 amino acids. Germline values: CDR1 LNHNV, CDR2 YYDKDF (reference sequence). Losses at the gene ends were 3 bases for V and 4 bases for J; bases not matched to a gene: 7. The CDR3, as DNA: TGTGCCACCAGCAGCGGACAGGGGATACTGTACGAGCAGTACTTC. The encoded protein is CATSSGQGILYEQYF.

The chain employs TRBV20-1 and TRBJ2-5; possibly TRBD2 for D (5 bases). The germline V gene encodes CDR1 DFQATT and CDR2 SNEGSKA (reference sequence). This CDR3 has 13 amino acids. V lost 2 bases and J lost 9, with 16 bases in between. DNA for the CDR3: TGCAGTGCTAGACGCGCGGCGGGCGACTCCCAGTACTTC. It encodes CSARRAAGDSQYF.

This clonotype occurred many times. One end of the junction does not line up with germline, which may come from a read error. This rearrangement joins TRBV5-1 to TRBJ2-5, with TRBD1 matching over 9 bases. This CDR3 contains 13 residues. Germline V lookup: CDR1 SGHRS, CDR2 YFSETQ. This CDR3 reads CASSLQGAGTQYF. CDR3 sequence (DNA): TGTGCCAGCAGCCTACAGGGGGCAGGGACCCAGTACTTC.

This rearrangement joins TRBV27 to TRBJ1-1; tentative D call: TRBD1 (5 bases). V lost 6 bases to trimming and J lost 6 bases, with 14 bases between them. The germline V gene has CDR1 MNHEY and CDR2 SMNVEV (reference sequence). The CDR3 is 13 amino acids. This chain's CDR3 is CASRLIQEAEAFF. CDR3 DNA sequence: TGTGCCAGCAGACTAATACAGGAGGCTGAAGCTTTCTTT.

The genes are TRBV7-4 and TRBJ1-6; perhaps TRBD1 as D (6 bases). The length of the CDR3 is 14 residues. Germline V CDR1 and CDR2: SGHVT, SQSDAQ. Trimming removed 7 bases from V and 10 bases from J, with 17 bases in between. This chain's CDR3 is CASTPQAGESPLHF. The CDR3 coding sequence is TGTGCCAGCACCCCCCAGGCAGGGGAATCACCCCTCCACTTT.